This T cell receptor beta chain was identified in a study of Graves' ophthalmopathy and Graves' hyperthyroidism. Germline assignment: CDR1 SEHNR and CDR2 FQNEAQ (reference sequence). The V gene lost 0 bases and the J gene lost 1 base, with 15 bases spanning the gap. This CDR3 has 18 residues. In its sample, this clonotype was seen a few times. Transcripts of RNA were the source for amplifying TCR beta CDR3 regions. First-round RT-PCR with HTBI primers preceded a second-round multiplex PCR. TCRdb redid the calling of the multiplex PCR reads with MiXCR, one entry per CDR3 protein. The table lists over a million distinct CDR3 sequences, about 40% of them singletons.

This receptor was identified in an adult man with Graves' hyperthyroidism. The chain recombines TRBV7-9 with TRBJ2-2, with a possible D match to TRBD1 (5 bases). The sample taken for sequencing was peripheral blood or thyroid tissue (not recorded which). CDR3 sequence (DNA): TGTGCCAGCAGCTTAGCCCTCGGTCCAGGGTGGAACACCGGGGAGCTGTTTTTT. Its translation: CASSLALGPGWNTGELFF.